This T cell receptor beta chain was documented in a study of T cell repertoires in ileal Crohn's disease. Broader study findings: Sorted CD8 T cells held more high-frequency clones than CD4.

The CDR3 has 14 amino acids. CDR1 SGHAT and CDR2 FQNNGV come from the germline V gene. J lost 6 bases, V lost 6 bases, and 7 bases had no gene match. This table comes from immunoSEQ multiplex PCR, and its TCRdb copy is limited to in-frame clones, with some not included. The sample has over 350 clones, about two thirds seen once. Lamina propria lymphocytes from surgical specimens were isolated on a density gradient before sorting. As to this clone: Antigen: not known.

The sequence came from an adult with Crohn's disease. This sequence joins TRBV11-2 and TRBJ2-1, with 8 bases lining up with TRBD1. Sequencing used CD8+ T cells sorted from the ileum. DNA of the CDR3: TGTGCCAGCAGAGCCGGGACAGGCCGCAATGAGCAGTTCTTC. It is translated as CASRAGTGRNEQFF. Full variable domain (remainder filled in from reference TRBV11-2 and TRBJ2-1): EAGVAQSPRYKIIEKRQSVAFWCNPISGHATLYWYQQILGQGPKLLIQFQNNGVVDDSQLPKDRFSAERLKGVDSTLKIQPAKLEDSAVYLCASRAGTGRNEQFFGPGTRLTVL.